These 19 T cell receptor beta chains share one sample of origin, sequenced in a study of shared T cell receptors in the human thymus. Some clones are missing from TCRdb's copy, which holds only in-frame ones; the method was immunoSEQ multiplex PCR. Here the sample spans 55,000 to 75,000 clones, about 95% being singletons. Sequenced: thymocytes. Receptors were obtained from a human donor.

This chain joins TRBV7-2 and TRBJ1-3; 7 bases are a match to TRBD1. V lost 5 bases, J lost 5 bases, and 6 bases stayed unmatched. Germline-derived CDR1 and CDR2 are SGHTA and FQGNSA. This CDR3 has 14 residues. The CDR3 sequence is CASSGGTVRNTIYF. CDR3 nucleotide sequence: TGTGCCAGCAGCGGAGGGACAGTGCGAAACACCATATATTTT.

The CDR3 region is CASSSNKQERPDGYTF. The CDR3 DNA reads TGTGCCAGCAGCTCGAATAAACAGGAACGACCTGATGGCTACACCTTC. This sequence joins TRBV5-4 and TRBJ1-2, with D possibly being TRBD1 (5 bases). Deletions cut 3 bases from V and 6 bases from J, with 21 bases between. Germline CDR1 and CDR2: SGHNT and YYREEE (reference sequence). CDR3 length: 16 amino acids.

The J gene is TRBJ1-2, the V gene TRBV5-1; D uncertain. The CDR3 consists of 14 residues. Between the trimmed V and J ends, which lost 1 base and 1 base, there was a span of 8 bases. Per the germline V gene, CDR1 is SGHRS and CDR2 is YFSETQ. CDR3 amino acids: CASSLTDNNYGYTF. In DNA form, the CDR3 reads TGCGCCAGCAGCTTGACCGACAATAACTATGGCTACACCTTC.

This sequence joins TRBV7-2 and TRBJ2-3; D remains ambiguous. CDR1 is SGHTA, CDR2 FQGNSA, per germline. This CDR3 comprises 16 residues. Trimming cost V 5 bases and J 0 bases, with 15 bases left between them. CDR3 in amino acids: CASSPKAGGSTDTQYF. The CDR3 DNA sequence: TGTGCCAGCAGCCCAAAGGCTGGCGGTAGCACAGATACGCAGTATTTT.

The CDR3 nucleotides are TGTGCCAGCAGCCACCGGACCCGGGACACGACCTCTGGGGCCAACGTCCTGACTTTC. This encodes CASSHRTRDTTSGANVLTF. The gene calls are TRBV14 and TRBJ2-6; D perhaps matches TRBD1 (6 bases). This CDR3 has 19 amino acids. V lost 3 bases and J lost 0, with 18 bases in between. Per germline, CDR1 SGHDN and CDR2 FVKESK.

The chain combines TRBV28 with TRBJ2-7; 8 bases are a match to TRBD1. The J segment lost 0 bases and the V segment lost 7 bases, leaving 17 bases of the junction unmatched. CDR1 and CDR2 from the germline V gene are MDHEN and SYDVKM. CDR3 size: 18 residues. CDR3 sequence (DNA): TGTGCCAGCAAACCCCTCGAGAATCGGACAGGGAGCTCCTACGAGCAGTACTTC. Its protein product is CASKPLENRTGSSYEQYF.

The CDR3 sequence: CSARGPQPQHF. CDR3 in DNA: TGCAGTGCGAGGGGGCCTCAGCCCCAGCATTTT. The chain uses TRBV20-1 and TRBJ1-5, with 7 positions matching TRBD1. The CDR3 runs 11 residues. V lost 6 bases and J lost 6; bases outside the gene matches: 2. Germline values: CDR1 DFQATT, CDR2 SNEGSKA (reference sequence).

The rearrangement links TRBV7-9 to TRBJ1-3; D not resolved. Looked up from germline, CDR1 is SEHNR and CDR2 is FQNEAQ (reference sequence). This CDR3 spans 15 amino acids. The V end was cut by 1 base, the J end by 7 bases, with 14 bases between. DNA of the CDR3: TGTGCCAGCAGCTTAGGATGGGGAGGTCCGAACACCATATATTTT. This codes for CASSLGWGGPNTIYF.

The gene calls are TRBV4-3 and TRBJ2-7; unclear D gene. Germline V CDR1 and CDR2: LGHNA, YSLEER. V lost 0 bases and J 1 base, leaving 10 bases between the germline ends. This CDR3 is 15 amino acids long. Written as DNA, the CDR3 is TGCGCCAGCAGCCAAGACCTATTTATTTCCTACGAGCAGTACTTC. Protein: CASSQDLFISYEQYF.

This chain links TRBV7-2 with TRBJ1-1, with a possible D match to TRBD1 (6 bases). V was clipped by 3 bases and J by 6 bases, with 17 bases between them. CDR1 and CDR2 from the germline V gene are SGHTA and FQGNSA. This CDR3 has 15 residues. CDR3 protein: CASSLTVGGVSEAFF. CDR3 DNA: TGTGCCAGCAGCTTGACGGTAGGGGGGGTCTCTGAAGCTTTCTTT.

V and J are TRBV29-1 and TRBJ2-1; maybe TRBD1 (6 bases). Germline V CDR1 and CDR2: SQVTM, ANQGSEA. Deletions cut 7 bases from V and 2 bases from J, with 18 bases between. This CDR3 comprises 15 residues. This chain's CDR3 is CSASDRNLTYNEQFF. The CDR3 nucleotides are TGCAGCGCCAGTGACAGGAACCTAACCTACAATGAGCAGTTCTTC.

The rearrangement uses TRBV18 and TRBJ1-5, with D unclear. The CDR3 extends over 17 amino acids. Germline V gives CDR1 KGHSH, CDR2 LQKENI. Between the trimmed V and J ends, which lost 3 bases and 0 bases, there was a span of 15 bases. In DNA form, the CDR3 reads TGTGCCAGCTCACCCAAAGCGTCAGACTATAGCAATCAGCCCCAGCATTTT. Translated, it gives CASSPKASDYSNQPQHF.

The CDR3 DNA reads TGTGCCAGCAGCTTATTATTTCAAGAGACCCAGTACTTC. As protein: CASSLLFQETQYF. The chain employs TRBV13 and TRBJ2-5, with no clear D. The V gene lost 2 bases and the J gene lost 2 bases, with 6 bases spanning the gap. This CDR3 spans 13 amino acids. The germline gives CDR1 PRHDT, CDR2 FYEKMQ (reference sequence).

This clone was recorded only once. This chain joins TRBV7-9 and TRBJ1-6; 9 positions match TRBD1. The CDR3 is made up of 15 amino acids. V was clipped by 2 bases and J by 9 bases; unmatched bases: 5. Germline assignment: CDR1 SEHNR and CDR2 FQNEAQ (reference sequence). The CDR3 sequence is CASSLRDRASSPLHF. CDR3 coding DNA: TGTGCCAGCAGCTTAAGGGACAGGGCGAGTTCACCCCTCCACTTT.

The chain has TRBV15 and TRBJ1-1; no reliable D call. The CDR3 is 15 residues long. In germline, CDR1 is LNHNV, CDR2 YYDKDF (reference sequence). The V end was cut by 8 bases, the J end by 3 bases, with 19 bases between. The CDR3: CATSACSTSYTEAFF. The CDR3 bases are TGTGCCACCTCAGCTTGTTCAACCAGCTACACTGAAGCTTTCTTT.

The rearrangement joins TRBV27 to TRBJ1-5; D not certain. Germline CDR1 is MNHEY and CDR2 is SMNVEV (reference sequence). The CDR3 has 16 residues. V was cut by 0 bases and J by 1 base, with 10 bases left in between. CDR3 DNA sequence: TGTGCCAGCAGTTTATCGCCTCTGGGAAGCAATCAGCCCCAGCATTTT. It codes for CASSLSPLGSNQPQHF.

This rearrangement joins TRBV5-1 to TRBJ2-1; TRBD2 matches at 10 bases. The V gene end was trimmed by 4 bases and the J gene end by 7 bases; junction bases not matched to a gene: 11. Germline CDR1 reads SGHRS; CDR2 reads YFSETQ. The CDR3 length is 16 residues. CDR3 protein: CASSTQGLAAGNEQFF. The CDR3 nucleotides are TGCGCCAGCAGCACCCAAGGACTAGCGGCAGGGAATGAGCAGTTCTTC.

This chain links TRBV5-6 with TRBJ1-1, with D possibly being TRBD1 (5 bases). The CDR3 contains 15 residues. In germline, CDR1 is SGHDT, CDR2 YYEEEE. The germline V and J ends were trimmed by 1 base and 1 base, with 11 bases remaining between them. The CDR3 DNA follows: TGTGCCAGCAGCTTGAGGGGTACGGAGAACACTGAAGCTTTCTTT. It is translated as CASSLRGTENTEAFF.

As to this clone: This same CDR3 is encoded by further DNA sequences in the sample. The rearrangement links TRBV11-1 to TRBJ1-6; maybe TRBD1 (5 bases). The germline V gene encodes CDR1 SGHAT and CDR2 FQDESV (reference sequence). Between the trimmed V and J ends, which lost 5 bases and 3 bases, there was a span of 11 bases. There are 15 residues in the CDR3. The CDR3 loop is CASSLLGDYNSPLHF. For the CDR3, the DNA is TGTGCCAGCAGCCTATTGGGGGACTATAATTCACCCCTCCACTTT.